The present T cell receptor beta chain was sequenced within a study of Ad26.COV2.S vaccination and SARS-CoV-2 variants. TCRdb keeps only in-frame clones here, not all; method: immunoSEQ multiplex PCR. The table records about 350,000 clones, approximately 86% of them present only once. Noted treatment: around 19 received Ad26.COV2.S at low or high dose, single or two shots; about 5 received placebo; per-sample allocation not given. Sampling occurred on day 63 after the first vaccine or placebo injection. In the vaccine, an Ad26 vector expressed the SARS-CoV-2 spike of the Wuhan strain. V shed 7 bases and J shed 11 bases, with 21 bases lying between them. CDR3 length: 14 residues. The V gene's germline CDR1 is SGHAT and CDR2 FQNNGV.

The sequencing here drew on peripheral blood, taken in a trial of Ad26.COV2.S vaccine versus placebo. The receptor was derived from a person between 18 and 59 years old who received the Ad26.COV2.S COVID-19 vaccine or a placebo. The chain uses TRBV11-2 and TRBJ2-1; tentatively, D is TRBD2 (6 bases). CDR3 in DNA: TGTGCCAGCATCGCGGACGATCTCGGGGGTAAGCAGTTCTTC. Its translation: CASIADDLGGKQFF.